The clone carrying this TCR beta chain was observed once. Its specificity is unknown. The data belong to a study of cytomegalovirus exposure and HLA in healthy donors. General study results and limits: An assumption of roughly uniform sequencing depth across donors underlay the presence/absence analyses.

Primers included in the PCR were 60 Vbeta and 13 Jbeta primers. Assay used: immunoSEQ multiplex PCR; TCRdb lists only in-frame clones, some missing. Counted here are 95,000 to 150,000 clones, 75% to 90% occurring once; the ten biggest clones make up approximately 2.1%. V shed 4 bases, J shed 0 bases, and the junction held 9 bases outside the gene matches. The germline V gene encodes CDR1 SGHNT and CDR2 YYREEE (reference sequence). This CDR3 spans 16 amino acids. The chain has TRBV5-4 and TRBJ2-7; TRBD1 agrees at 8 bases. This TCR was recovered from a man aged 25-45 years in good health and CMV-seronegative. Material: PBMCs. CDR3 DNA sequence: TGTGCCAGCAGCCCCCGGGGGCAGGGGGCCTCCTACGAGCAGTACTTC. Residues: CASSPRGQGASYEQYF.